This T cell receptor (beta chain) was retrieved from a study of blood T cell repertoires in COVID-19. About the study: Sources were T cells, B-cell-depleted T cells, or PBMCs; the material itself was cDNA or gDNA.

Assay: immunoSEQ multiplex PCR; the TCRdb copy retains only in-frame clones and omits some. This table has tens of thousands of clones, 75% to 90% appearing once. V was clipped by 7 bases and J by 9 bases; unmatched bases: 14. Germline V gives CDR1 SNHLY, CDR2 FYNNEI. The CDR3 runs to 15 residues. The sequenced material came from peripheral blood. The sequence was collected from a man older than 75 with acute or convalescent COVID-19. The gene calls are TRBV2 and TRBJ2-3; TRBD1 agrees at 9 bases. The CDR3 spells CASMAGQGSKSTQYF. Written as DNA, the CDR3 is TGTGCCAGCATGGCGGGACAGGGTAGTAAGTCCACGCAGTATTTT. The whole variable domain, remainder taken from reference TRBV2 and TRBJ2-3, is EPEVTQTPSHQVTQMGQEVILRCVPISNHLYFYWYRQILGQKVEFLVSFYNNEISEKSEIFDDQFSVERPDGSNFTLKIRSTKLEDSAMYFCASMAGQGSKSTQYFGPGTRLTVL.